This paragraph covers one T cell receptor (beta chain) sequence. These data belong to a study of blood T cell repertoires in COVID-19. Whole-study context: Samples representing acute and convalescent COVID-19 were sourced from the United States, Italy and Spain. In each case, the material was cDNA or gDNA derived from T cells, B-cell-depleted T cells, or PBMCs.

The table came from immunoSEQ multiplex PCR; TCRdb's copy has only in-frame clones and leaves some out. The sample has fewer than 65,000 clones, 70% to 90% seen once. This CDR3 has 15 amino acids. V gave up 5 bases and J gave up 0 bases, with 12 bases separating them. Germline CDR1 and CDR2: KGHSH and LQKENI. The receptor's source is a human donor in a cohort sampled during active COVID-19. Sequencing input: peripheral blood. The chain links TRBV18 to TRBJ2-3; D remains ambiguous. The CDR3 reads CASSSSPGSTDTQYF. DNA of the CDR3: TGTGCCAGCTCATCCTCACCGGGTAGCACAGATACGCAGTATTTT.